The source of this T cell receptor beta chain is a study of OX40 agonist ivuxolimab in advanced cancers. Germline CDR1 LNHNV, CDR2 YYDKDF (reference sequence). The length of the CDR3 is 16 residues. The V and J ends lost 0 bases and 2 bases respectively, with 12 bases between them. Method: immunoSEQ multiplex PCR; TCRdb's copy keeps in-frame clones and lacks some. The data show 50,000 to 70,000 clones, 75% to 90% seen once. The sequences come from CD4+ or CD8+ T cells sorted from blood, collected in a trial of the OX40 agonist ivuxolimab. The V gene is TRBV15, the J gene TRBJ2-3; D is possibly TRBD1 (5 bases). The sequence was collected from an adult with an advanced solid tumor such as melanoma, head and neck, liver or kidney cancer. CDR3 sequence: CATSRDQGSPTDTQYF. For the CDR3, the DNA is TGTGCCACCAGCAGAGATCAGGGTAGCCCCACAGATACGCAGTATTTT. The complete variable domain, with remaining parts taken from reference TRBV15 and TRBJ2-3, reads DAMVIQNPRYQVTQFGKPVTLSCSQTLNHNVMYWYQQKSSQAPKLLFHYYDKDFNNEADTPDNFQSRRPNTSFCFLDIRSPGLGDTAMYLCATSRDQGSPTDTQYFGPGTRLTVL.